This entry lists 29 T cell receptor beta chains sequenced from one sample in a study of CD4 T cells in relation to SARS-CoV-2 and coronaviruses. These receptors have no known antigen. Using immunoSEQ multiplex PCR, the repertoire was profiled, and TCRdb retains in-frame clones only, with some absent. Among 31,000 or so clones, roughly 70% were seen once, and the ten largest hold roughly an eighth. Before the COVID-19 pandemic, during about 2010-2019, CD4+ T cells were taken from unexposed donors. The cells were cultured for about ten days before CD4+ T cells were isolated. The specimen was CD4+ T cells from PBMCs, cultured in vitro. The receptors stem from a human donor in good health.

The rearrangement uses TRBV30 and TRBJ1-2; D may be TRBD1 (6 bases). The CDR3 has 12 residues. CDR1 is GTSNPN and CDR2 is SVGIG in the germline V gene (reference sequence). V lost 7 bases and J lost 6, with 15 bases in between. The CDR3 is CAYNREMNGYTF. The CDR3 nucleotides are TGTGCCTACAACAGGGAAATGAATGGCTACACCTTC.

The chain uses TRBV19 and TRBJ2-2, with a weak D call TRBD1 (5 bases). This CDR3 has 15 residues. V was shortened by 0 bases and J by 6 bases, with 11 bases between the two germline ends. Germline assignment: CDR1 LNHDA and CDR2 SQIVND (reference sequence). CDR3 sequence: CASSIEQVVAGELFF. The CDR3 DNA sequence: TGTGCCAGTAGTATAGAACAGGTGGTAGCCGGGGAGCTGTTTTTT.

The chain has TRBV12-3 or TRBV12-4 and TRBJ1-3; no reliable D call. The V end lost 3 bases, the J end lost 4 bases, and 7 bases lay between the germline ends. The CDR3 has 13 residues. The CDR3 DNA reads TGTGCCAGCAGTTTGCTGGAGGGAAACACCATATATTTT. Translated, it gives CASSLLEGNTIYF.

CDR3 sequence reads: CASSRDTYNEQFF. DNA for the CDR3: TGCGCCAGCAGCAGAGACACCTACAATGAGCAGTTCTTC. The genes are TRBV5-1 and TRBJ2-1; D not resolved. V was cut by 4 bases and J by 2 bases, with 7 bases left in between. The CDR3 length is 13 residues. In germline, CDR1 is SGHRS, CDR2 YFSETQ.

The rearrangement joins TRBV13 to TRBJ1-1; 7 positions agree with TRBD1. This CDR3 spans 15 amino acids. J lost 0 bases, V lost 3 bases, and 4 bases had no gene match. From germline, CDR1 is PRHDT and CDR2 FYEKMQ (reference sequence). The CDR3 DNA is TGTGCCAGCAGCTTCAAGGACAGGATGAACACTGAAGCTTTCTTT. This sequence encodes CASSFKDRMNTEAFF.

This chain joins TRBV6-1 and TRBJ2-5; D might be TRBD2 (5 bases). This CDR3 is 16 amino acids long. The germline CDR1 and CDR2 sequences are MNHNS and SASEGT. The germline V and J ends were trimmed by 2 bases and 1 base, with 14 bases remaining between them. The CDR3 region is CASSESRTSGQETQYF. The CDR3, as DNA: TGTGCCAGCAGTGAATCCCGAACTAGTGGCCAAGAGACCCAGTACTTC.

J is TRBJ2-1 and V is TRBV18; D possibly corresponds to TRBD2 (6 bases). V shed 2 bases and J shed 4 bases, with 12 bases lying between them. The CDR3 covers 15 residues. Germline V CDR1 and CDR2: KGHSH, LQKENI. CDR3 sequence reads: CASSPVVSGYNEQFF. The CDR3 DNA reads TGTGCCAGCTCACCAGTGGTTAGCGGTTACAATGAGCAGTTCTTC.

V is TRBV11-2 and J is TRBJ2-7; the D gene is possibly TRBD1 (5 bases). There are 14 residues in the CDR3. Germline assignment: CDR1 SGHAT and CDR2 FQNNGV. V was clipped by 0 bases and J by 5 bases, with 11 bases between them. The CDR3 loop reads CASSLDGRVHEQYF. The CDR3 DNA is TGTGCCAGCAGCTTAGATGGCAGGGTCCACGAGCAGTACTTC. Looking up the rest from reference TRBV11-2 and TRBJ2-7 gives the full variable domain: EAGVAQSPRYKIIEKRQSVAFWCNPISGHATLYWYQQILGQGPKLLIQFQNNGVVDDSQLPKDRFSAERLKGVDSTLKIQPAKLEDSAVYLCASSLDGRVHEQYFGPGTRLTVT.

The rearrangement joins TRBV5-1 to TRBJ2-3; D is uncertain. Deletions cut 7 bases from V and 4 bases from J, with 16 bases between. The V gene's germline CDR1 is SGHRS and CDR2 YFSETQ. This CDR3 is built from 14 residues. The CDR3 here is CASRDLRGPDTQYF. The CDR3 DNA reads as TGCGCCAGCCGCGACCTACGAGGCCCAGATACGCAGTATTTT.

The V and J genes are TRBV7-3 and TRBJ2-1; D gene uncertain. Germline V gives CDR1 SGHTA, CDR2 FQGTGA. The CDR3 totals 18 residues. V lost 2 bases and J 0 bases, leaving 17 bases between the germline ends. The CDR3 loop reads CASSLPTVGVGSYNEQFF. The CDR3 DNA reads TGTGCCAGCAGCTTACCCACCGTGGGCGTAGGCTCCTACAATGAGCAGTTCTTC.

V and J are TRBV7-2 and TRBJ2-1, with 10 positions matching TRBD2. Germline V gene data show CDR1 as SGHTA and CDR2 as FQGNSA. The CDR3 is made up of 15 amino acids. Trimming cost V 2 bases and J 9 bases; bases outside gene matches: 7. This CDR3 is CASSLTPGLATEQFF. The DNA of the CDR3 is TGTGCCAGCAGCTTAACCCCGGGACTAGCGACTGAGCAGTTCTTC.

This sequence joins TRBV10-2 and TRBJ1-2, with D possibly TRBD1 on 5 matching bases. Germline V lookup: CDR1 WSHSY, CDR2 SAAADI. CDR3 length: 13 amino acids. The V end lost 3 bases, the J end lost 3 bases, and 8 bases lay between the germline ends. CDR3 nucleotides: TGCGCCAGCAGTGATAGGGGCCACTATGGCTACACCTTC. It is translated as CASSDRGHYGYTF.

The CDR3 region has the DNA TGTGCCTGGAGTAGGACAGGGATTGAGCAGTTCTTC. It yields the protein CAWSRTGIEQFF. V usage is TRBV30 and J usage is TRBJ2-1; 8 bases are shared with TRBD1. The CDR3 totals 12 residues. Germline CDR1 is GTSNPN and CDR2 is SVGIG (reference sequence). Unmatched junction bases numbered 3, after V lost 2 bases and J lost 9 bases.

V usage is TRBV2 and J usage is TRBJ1-3; perhaps TRBD1 as D (5 bases). The CDR3 spans 16 residues. V lost 6 bases and J lost 4, with 19 bases in between. Germline CDR1 is SNHLY and CDR2 is FYNNEI. In nucleotides, the CDR3 is TGTGCCAGCAGCGTCGGTGGAAGGGGCTCGGGAAACACCATATATTTT. As protein: CASSVGGRGSGNTIYF.

The chain couples TRBV5-4 to TRBJ2-1, with D tentatively TRBD2 (5 bases). Germline V lookup: CDR1 SGHNT, CDR2 YYREEE (reference sequence). Trimming pared 3 bases from V and 3 bases from J, leaving 13 bases between. The CDR3 sequence is 15 residues long. For the CDR3, the DNA is TGTGCCAGCAGCTCCGCCCTACGGGACTACAATGAGCAGTTCTTC. Protein: CASSSALRDYNEQFF.

This clone was counted between two and nine times. The genes are TRBV5-4 and TRBJ2-7; possible D gene TRBD1, 5 bases. V lost 4 bases to trimming and J lost 7 bases, with 18 bases between them. The CDR3 is 14 residues long. The germline V gene encodes CDR1 SGHNT and CDR2 YYREEE (reference sequence). The CDR3 sequence: CASSPDGAIGEQYF. The CDR3 DNA reads TGTGCCAGCAGCCCCGATGGGGCGATTGGGGAGCAGTACTTC. The whole variable domain, remainder taken from reference TRBV5-4 and TRBJ2-7, is ETGVTQSPTHLIKTRGQQVTLRCSSQSGHNTVSWYQQALGQGPQFIFQYYREEENGRGNFPPRFSGLQFPNYSSELNVNALELDDSALYLCASSPDGAIGEQYFGPGTRLTVT.

V usage is TRBV9 and J usage is TRBJ1-1; maybe TRBD1 (5 bases). CDR1 is SGDLS and CDR2 is YYNGEE in the germline V gene. Deletions cut 0 bases from V and 2 bases from J, with 8 bases between. This CDR3 has 14 residues. The CDR3 loop is CASSVGRTNTEAFF. The CDR3 DNA is TGTGCCAGCAGCGTAGGCCGGACAAACACTGAAGCTTTCTTT. Full variable domain (remainder filled in from reference TRBV9 and TRBJ1-1): DSGVTQTPKHLITATGQRVTLRCSPRSGDLSVYWYQQSLDQGLQFLIQYYNGEERAKGNILERFSAQQFPDLHSELNLSSLELGDSALYFCASSVGRTNTEAFFGQGTRLTVV.

The CDR3 spells CASSQDLYTGELFF. In DNA, the CDR3 is TGTGCCAGCAGCCAAGATCTCTACACCGGGGAGCTGTTTTTT. V is TRBV4-2 and J is TRBJ2-2; D is undetermined. The V end was cut by 0 bases, the J end by 3 bases, with 5 bases between. The CDR3 is made up of 14 amino acids. Germline CDR1 and CDR2: LGHNA and YNFKEQ.

The rearrangement joins TRBV2 to TRBJ1-1, with D perhaps matching TRBD1 (5 bases). The CDR3 consists of 13 residues. Germline assignment: CDR1 SNHLY and CDR2 FYNNEI. Trimming left V 0 bases short and J 4 bases short, with 6 bases between. CDR3 in DNA: TGTGCCAGCAGTGAAGCAGGGGCCACTGAAGCTTTCTTT. It yields the protein CASSEAGATEAFF.

The chain links TRBV5-6 to TRBJ2-5, with 7 bases lining up with TRBD2. CDR3 length: 14 amino acids. Germline V gene data show CDR1 as SGHDT and CDR2 as YYEEEE. V trimming: 0 bases; J trimming: 7 bases; junction bases outside the gene matches: 6. The CDR3 DNA is TGTGCCAGCAGCTTGGGCCGACTAGCAGGGACCCAGTACTTC. As protein: CASSLGRLAGTQYF.

This clone was seen only a few times. This chain connects TRBV7-9 to TRBJ2-5, with a possible D match to TRBD2 (6 bases). Germline CDR1 SEHNR, CDR2 FQNEAQ (reference sequence). The germline V and J ends were trimmed by 1 base and 9 bases, with 9 bases remaining between them. The CDR3 sequence is 12 residues long. CDR3 in amino acids: CASSLDAGSQYF. CDR3 nucleotide sequence: TGTGCCAGCAGCTTAGATGCGGGGTCCCAGTACTTC.

The chain carries TRBV12-1 and TRBJ2-1; the table calls TRBD2, which could not be checked here. TRBV12-1 corresponds to a pseudogene. The CDR3 is made up of 19 amino acids. CDR3 residues: CASSFPGGGLAGSYNEQFF. The CDR3 DNA follows: TGTGCCAGCAGCTTTCCAGGCGGGGGACTAGCGGGATCTTACAATGAGCAGTTCTTC.

This clone has just a few counts. This chain connects TRBV5-6 to TRBJ1-2, with 7 bases lining up with TRBD1. The CDR3 is 16 amino acids. After removal of 1 base from V and 4 bases from J, the junction contained 10 bases not matched to a gene. Per the germline V gene, CDR1 is SGHDT and CDR2 is YYEEEE. As DNA, the CDR3 is TGTGCCAGCAGCTTGTACTTAAGGGGGCATATCTATGGCTACACCTTC. Translation gives CASSLYLRGHIYGYTF.

The genes are TRBV5-1 and TRBJ2-4, with TRBD1 as a possible D gene (5 bases). Germline CDR1 SGHRS, CDR2 YFSETQ. Trimming shortened V by 0 bases and J by 2 bases, and 9 bases separated the two germline ends. This CDR3 has 15 residues. The DNA for the CDR3 is TGCGCCAGCAGCTTGGGGCAGGGAACCAAAAACATTCAGTACTTC. Amino acid sequence: CASSLGQGTKNIQYF.

The chain has TRBV9 and TRBJ2-2, with D perhaps matching TRBD1 or TRBD2 (5 bases each). CDR3 length: 16 residues. Germline V gene lookup returns CDR1 SGDLS and CDR2 YYNGEE. The V and J ends lost 3 bases and 0 bases respectively, with 12 bases between them. CDR3 protein: CASSAVGTANTGELFF. The CDR3 DNA sequence: TGTGCCAGCAGCGCAGTCGGGACCGCGAACACCGGGGAGCTGTTTTTT.

This clone was detected once. The V call is TRBV7-3, the J call TRBJ2-7; no firm D call. The V and J ends lost 1 base and 2 bases respectively, with 9 bases between them. Germline values: CDR1 SGHTA, CDR2 FQGTGA. There are 14 residues in the CDR3. As DNA, the CDR3 is TGTGCCAGCAGCTTAATGGGTGGGACCTACGAGCAGTACTTC. As protein: CASSLMGGTYEQYF.

The rearrangement joins TRBV18 to TRBJ1-3; weak D call: TRBD1 (5 bases). The CDR3 is made up of 15 amino acids. Germline V lookup: CDR1 KGHSH, CDR2 LQKENI. Trimming left V 5 bases short and J 4 bases short, with 15 bases between. The CDR3 sequence is CASSGFQGAGNTIYF. The CDR3 DNA follows: TGTGCCAGCTCAGGGTTCCAGGGAGCAGGAAACACCATATATTTT. Drawing the rest from reference TRBV18 and TRBJ1-3, the complete variable domain is NAGVMQNPRHLVRRRGQEARLRCSPMKGHSHVYWYRQLPEEGLKFMVYLQKENIIDESGMPKERFSAEFPKEGPSILRIQQVVRGDSAAYFCASSGFQGAGNTIYFGEGSWLTVV.

The V and J genes are TRBV7-9 and TRBJ1-4, with no clear D. The CDR3 covers 12 residues. The V end lost 2 bases, the J end lost 8 bases, and 6 bases lay between the germline ends. Germline-derived CDR1 and CDR2 are SEHNR and FQNEAQ (reference sequence). CDR3 residues: CASSLLDEKLFF. CDR3 sequence (DNA): TGTGCCAGCAGCTTACTCGACGAAAAACTGTTTTTT.

The chain combines TRBV9 with TRBJ2-2; a possible D gene is TRBD1 (6 bases). The CDR3 spans 15 residues. Germline-derived CDR1 and CDR2 are SGDLS and YYNGEE. The ends were cut back, 0 bases at V and 1 base at J, with 7 bases in the middle. The DNA of the CDR3 is TGTGCCAGCAGCGTAGCGGGACAGAACACCGGGGAGCTGTTTTTT. It is translated as CASSVAGQNTGELFF.